This T cell receptor beta chain comes out of a study of blood T cell repertoires in COVID-19. For the study at large: Sources were T cells, B-cell-depleted T cells, or PBMCs; the material itself was cDNA or gDNA.

Some clones are missing from TCRdb's copy, which holds only in-frame ones; the method was immunoSEQ multiplex PCR. The profile shows under 65,000 clones, roughly 90% of them singletons. Trimming removed 5 bases from V and 4 bases from J; junction bases left unmatched: 12. Germline V gene lookup returns CDR1 WSHSY and CDR2 SAAADI. This CDR3 has 16 residues. This sequence joins TRBV10-2 and TRBJ2-3; TRBD1 aligns across 7 bases. Sequencing was carried out using peripheral blood. The TCR originated in a woman older than 75 with active COVID-19. Here the CDR3 DNA reads TGCGCCAGCAGTACCGGACAGGCCCGTGGAGCAGATACGCAGTATTTT. Its protein is CASSTGQARGADTQYF.